Listed here are 18 T cell receptor beta chains from one sample, sequenced in a study of identical twins. TCRdb reprocessed the 5' RACE reads with MiXCR, giving one entry per CDR3 protein. The table records 690,000 or so distinct CDR3 sequences, 8.5% to 9% of them present only once. Another study also made use of these data, one on yellow fever vaccine responses in identical twins.

The sequenced sample consisted of PBMCs. The source of these receptors is a woman aged 18-29 years in good health.

This clonotype was detected ten times or more. The rearrangement uses TRBV7-2 and TRBJ2-5; 9 bases match TRBD2. Germline-derived CDR1 and CDR2 are SGHTA and FQGNSA. The CDR3 extends over 15 amino acids. J lost 4 bases, V lost 4 bases, and 7 bases had no gene match. This chain's CDR3 is CASSSYSGSGETQYF. In DNA form, the CDR3 reads TGTGCCAGCAGCTCCTATAGCGGGAGCGGAGAGACCCAGTACTTC.

The sample holds many counts of this clonotype. The gene calls are TRBV24-1 and TRBJ1-5; D unclear. Trimming removed 3 bases at V and 4 bases at J, with 3 bases between. CDR3 length: 12 residues. CDR1 and CDR2 (germline): KGHDR, SFDVKD. The CDR3 DNA reads as TGTGCCACCAGTGATCCGAATCAGCCCCAGCATTTT. This gives the protein CATSDPNQPQHF.

In this sample, this clonotype turned up a few times. The V gene is TRBV12-3 or TRBV12-4, the J gene TRBJ2-3; TRBD1 agrees at 10 bases. V shed 6 bases and J 2 bases; nucleotides not matched to a gene: 8. This CDR3 is 16 amino acids long. The CDR3 protein is CASSHWTGGVTDTQYF. CDR3 nucleotide sequence: TGTGCCAGCAGCCACTGGACAGGGGGAGTCACAGATACGCAGTATTTT.

CDR3 residues: CASSQDGPRGETQYF. The CDR3 bases are TGTGCCAGCAGCCAAGACGGCCCCCGGGGAGAGACCCAGTACTTC. This chain connects TRBV3-1 to TRBJ2-5; D possibly corresponds to TRBD2 (5 bases). Germline CDR1 and CDR2: LGHDT and YNNKEL (reference sequence). This CDR3 contains 15 residues. V was shortened by 0 bases and J by 4 bases, with 12 bases between the two germline ends.

This clonotype was picked up a small number of times. This chain joins TRBV12-3 or TRBV12-4 and TRBJ1-4; TRBD1 is a possible D gene (6 bases). V lost 5 bases and J 10 bases, leaving 14 bases between the germline ends. The CDR3 loop spans 13 amino acids. The CDR3 region is CASSTQQGAKLFF. The CDR3 DNA reads as TGTGCCAGCAGTACCCAACAGGGTGCAAAACTGTTTTTT.

The V and J genes are TRBV20-1 and TRBJ2-7; tentatively, D is TRBD2 (5 bases). The CDR3 has 14 residues. The germline V gene has CDR1 DFQATT and CDR2 SNEGSKA (reference sequence). V shed 2 bases and J shed 3 bases, with 14 bases lying between them. CDR3 sequence: CSARRPGKVYEQYF. The DNA of the CDR3 is TGCAGTGCTAGAAGGCCGGGGAAGGTCTACGAGCAGTACTTC.

This clonotype was counted at least ten times. The chain recombines TRBV5-1 with TRBJ2-1; D gene unclear. With 0 bases removed from V and 3 bases from J, the gap between germline ends came to 10 bases. Germline CDR1 is SGHRS and CDR2 is YFSETQ. The CDR3 contains 15 residues. CDR3 coding DNA: TGCGCCAGCAGCTTGGCGTATTCTGGCTACAATGAGCAGTTCTTC. This translates into CASSLAYSGYNEQFF.

Many counts were recorded for this clonotype. The genes are TRBV10-3 and TRBJ2-3, with D perhaps matching TRBD1 (6 bases). Trimming pared 4 bases from V and 5 bases from J, leaving 13 bases between. Germline V gene sequence: CDR1 ENHRY, CDR2 SYGVKD. This CDR3 has 14 amino acids. This CDR3 reads CAISGSSGVDTQYF. CDR3 DNA sequence: TGTGCCATCAGTGGGTCTTCAGGGGTAGATACGCAGTATTTT.

This clonotype has a handful of counts. This sequence joins TRBV5-1 and TRBJ2-1, with 12 positions matching TRBD2. This CDR3 comprises 16 residues. Germline assignment: CDR1 SGHRS and CDR2 YFSETQ. The V gene end was trimmed by 0 bases and the J gene end by 8 bases; junction bases not matched to a gene: 6. This chain's CDR3 is CASSLGLAGAYDEQFF. Here the CDR3 DNA reads TGCGCCAGCAGCTTGGGACTAGCGGGAGCGTATGATGAGCAGTTCTTC. The full variable domain, in which reference TRBV5-1 and TRBJ2-1 provide the parts outside the CDR3, is KAGVTQTPRYLIKTRGQQVTLSCSPISGHRSVSWYQQTPGQGLQFLFEYFSETQRNKGNFPGRFSGRQFSNSRSEMNVSTLELGDSALYLCASSLGLAGAYDEQFFGPGTRLTVL.

This clonotype has ten or more counts. This sequence joins TRBV6-1 and TRBJ1-1; D unclear. Germline CDR1 is MNHNS and CDR2 is SASEGT. This CDR3 region has 13 residues. The V end was cut by 6 bases, the J end by 3 bases, with 11 bases between. CDR3 bases: TGTGCCAGCAGCGCAGACACAGACACTGAAGCTTTCTTT. It encodes CASSADTDTEAFF.

On this clonotype: A junction end diverges from the germline sequence, so it may reflect a read error. The chain has TRBV3-1 and TRBJ2-2; D unclear. The CDR3 runs to 16 residues. The germline CDR1 and CDR2 sequences are LGHDT and YNNKEL (reference sequence). This CDR3 reads CASSQALDANTGELFF. Written as DNA, the CDR3 is TGTGCCAGCAGTCAAGCCCTAGACGCGAACACCGGGGAGCTGTTTTTT.

The chain recombines TRBV5-6 with TRBJ2-1; the D call may be TRBD1 or TRBD2 (5 bases each). The CDR3 sequence is 17 residues long. V shed 0 bases and J shed 0 bases, with 13 bases lying between them. The germline gives CDR1 SGHDT, CDR2 YYEEEE. The CDR3 spells CASSLAGAYSSYNEQFF. For the CDR3, the DNA is TGTGCCAGCAGCTTGGCCGGGGCGTATTCCTCCTACAATGAGCAGTTCTTC.

Only a few counts were recorded for this clonotype. The V gene is TRBV7-2, the J gene TRBJ2-5; the match to TRBD2 covers 12 bases. The V and J ends lost 1 base and 7 bases, in that order; junction bases with no gene match: 7. Per germline, CDR1 SGHTA and CDR2 FQGNSA. The CDR3 is 16 amino acids. CDR3 amino acids: CASSLGSSGGARTQYF. Written as DNA, the CDR3 is TGTGCCAGCAGCTTAGGCTCTAGCGGGGGGGCCCGGACCCAGTACTTC.

The sample holds a few counts of this clonotype. This chain joins TRBV6-1 and TRBJ2-1; D possibly matches TRBD1 or TRBD2 (5 bases each). Looked up from germline, CDR1 is MNHNS and CDR2 is SASEGT. Trimming stripped 3 bases from V and 4 bases from J, with 13 bases between. This CDR3 region has 15 residues. The CDR3 sequence is CASSDGAGSYNEQFF. CDR3 in DNA: TGTGCCAGCAGTGACGGGGCAGGATCTTACAATGAGCAGTTCTTC.

This clonotype has ten or more counts. The CDR3 spells CSVDFTDTQYF. The CDR3 DNA is TGCAGCGTGGACTTCACAGATACGCAGTATTTT. V usage is TRBV29-1 and J usage is TRBJ2-3, with a possible D match to TRBD2 (5 bases). V lost 6 bases and J lost 2, with 6 bases in between. The CDR3 spans 11 residues. Per the germline V gene, CDR1 is SQVTM and CDR2 is ANQGSEA.

The sample holds a few counts of this clonotype. The chain carries TRBV5-4 and TRBJ2-3, with D possibly matching TRBD1 (5 bases). The germline gives CDR1 SGHNT, CDR2 YYREEE (reference sequence). This CDR3 spans 14 amino acids. V was cut by 3 bases and J by 5 bases, with 13 bases left in between. DNA for the CDR3: TGTGCCAGCAGCTATGGGGCAGGTGAAGATACGCAGTATTTT. It codes for CASSYGAGEDTQYF.

The genes are TRBV11-3 and TRBJ2-1, with D unclear. The V and J ends lost 1 base and 5 bases respectively, with 9 bases between them. Germline assignment: CDR1 SGHNT and CDR2 YENEEA. The CDR3 contains 14 residues. The CDR3 DNA reads as TGTGCCAGCAGCTTAGTGAGGTACAACAATGAGCAGTTCTTC. This gives the protein CASSLVRYNNEQFF.

The V call is TRBV5-1, the J call TRBJ2-7; 9 positions agree with TRBD1. Trimming removed 2 bases from V and 1 base from J; junction bases left unmatched: 10. Germline CDR1 SGHRS, CDR2 YFSETQ. This CDR3 region has 17 residues. Here the CDR3 reads CASSFFLRQGGSYEQYF. DNA of the CDR3: TGCGCCAGCAGCTTTTTTCTTCGACAGGGGGGTTCCTACGAGCAGTACTTC.